This T cell receptor (beta chain) was found in a study of cytomegalovirus exposure and HLA in healthy donors. PCR primers comprised 60 Vbeta and 13 Jbeta primers. TCRdb's table, derived via immunoSEQ multiplex PCR, lists solely in-frame clones and lacks some. The table records about 150,000 clones, around two thirds of them present only once. Study observations and caveats: HLA-A and HLA-B allele assignments for most subjects were reportedly predicted accurately using TCR beta sequences.

The germline V gene encodes CDR1 SGHAT and CDR2 FQNNGV. The CDR3 length is 15 residues. After removal of 1 base from V and 0 bases from J, the junction contained 0 bases not matched to a gene. About this clone: Its antigen remains unknown.

While unrecorded immune exposures were likely, the donors were nominally healthy when sampled. The TCR was taken from a man aged 30-40 years in good health and CMV-seropositive. The material sequenced was PBMCs. This rearrangement joins TRBV11-2 to TRBJ2-1, with 7 bases aligning to TRBD2. The CDR3 DNA sequence: TGTGCCAGCAGCTTAGGGACTAGCTCCTACAATGAGCAGTTCTTC. This encodes CASSLGTSSYNEQFF.